This paragraph reports one T cell receptor beta chain. Noted time point: baseline, week 1 (first vaccination visit). Treatment here: pre-vaccination baseline after standard-of-care therapy. Looked up from germline, CDR1 is GTSNPN and CDR2 is SVGIG (reference sequence). The CDR3 consists of 16 residues. V lost 1 base and J lost 1, with 15 bases in between. The data derive from a study of a mutant IDH1 vaccine in newly diagnosed glioma. The protocol was immunoSEQ multiplex PCR, while the TCRdb copy is restricted to in-frame clones and leaves out a portion. The data show about 51,000 clones, with over 60% seen just once and 1.5% to 2% held by the top ten.

The chain carries TRBV30 and TRBJ2-3; D remains ambiguous. The input for sequencing was PBMCs, taken from a glioma patient treated with radiotherapy, temozolomide or both. The clonotype comes from a woman between 35 and 50 years old with glioma. The CDR3 nucleotides are TGTGCCTGGAGTGACCTCAGGTGGGCCGGCACAGATACGCAGTATTTT. Translated, it gives CAWSDLRWAGTDTQYF.